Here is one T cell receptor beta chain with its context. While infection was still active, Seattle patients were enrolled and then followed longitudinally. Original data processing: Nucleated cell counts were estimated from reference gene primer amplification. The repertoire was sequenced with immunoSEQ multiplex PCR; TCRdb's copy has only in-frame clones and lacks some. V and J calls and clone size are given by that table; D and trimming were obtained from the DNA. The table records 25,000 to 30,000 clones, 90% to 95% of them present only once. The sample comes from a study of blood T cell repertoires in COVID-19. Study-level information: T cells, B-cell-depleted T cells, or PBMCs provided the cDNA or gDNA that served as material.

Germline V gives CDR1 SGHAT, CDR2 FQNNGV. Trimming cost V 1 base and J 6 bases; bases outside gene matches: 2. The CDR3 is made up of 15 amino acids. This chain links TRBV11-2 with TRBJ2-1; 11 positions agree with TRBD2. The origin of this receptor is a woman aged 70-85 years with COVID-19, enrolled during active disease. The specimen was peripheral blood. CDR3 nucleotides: TGTGCCAGCAGCTTAGGACTAGCGGGGTCCAATGAGCAGTTCTTC. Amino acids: CASSLGLAGSNEQFF.